Below are 18 T cell receptor beta chains sequenced from a single sample in a study of cytomegalovirus exposure and HLA in healthy donors. The study ran its PCR with 60 Vbeta and 13 Jbeta primers. Only in-frame clones appear in the TCRdb table, and some are missing; sequencing was by immunoSEQ multiplex PCR. The profile shows approximately 220,000 clones, 75% to 80% of them singletons. The sample comprised PBMCs. The source of these receptors is a man between 18 and 35 years old in good health and CMV-seronegative.

The J gene is TRBJ2-3, the V gene TRBV30; D not resolved. CDR3 length: 13 amino acids. CDR1 is GTSNPN, CDR2 SVGIG, per germline (reference sequence). Trimming stripped 3 bases from V and 1 base from J, with 8 bases between. This CDR3 reads CAWSEPGTDTQYF. Written as DNA, the CDR3 is TGTGCCTGGAGCGAACCGGGCACAGATACGCAGTATTTT.

The genes are TRBV28 and TRBJ1-2; 8 bases are a match to TRBD1. Germline CDR1 MDHEN, CDR2 SYDVKM. Trimming at V came to 6 bases and at J to 2 bases, leaving 8 bases not matched to a gene. The CDR3 has 15 amino acids. This CDR3 is CASSLSDRDNYGYTF. In nucleotides, the CDR3 is TGTGCCAGCAGCCTCTCGGACAGGGACAACTATGGCTACACCTTC.

The V call is TRBV30, the J call TRBJ1-1, with a tentative D call TRBD1 (5 bases). The CDR3 contains 14 residues. Looked up from germline, CDR1 is GTSNPN and CDR2 is SVGIG (reference sequence). Trimming left V 0 bases short and J 3 bases short, with 11 bases between. CDR3 coding DNA: TGTGCCTGGAGTGTAATAGGGGTGGACACTGAAGCTTTCTTT. This codes for CAWSVIGVDTEAFF.

This chain joins TRBV19 and TRBJ2-5, with 8 bases fitting TRBD2. This CDR3 region has 15 residues. Germline V gene sequence: CDR1 LNHDA, CDR2 SQIVND (reference sequence). V dropped 5 bases and J dropped 1; count of bases not matched to a gene: 6. DNA of the CDR3: TGTGCCAGTAGTTACCCGGGGGGGATCCAAGAGACCCAGTACTTC. Protein sequence: CASSYPGGIQETQYF. The full variable domain, in which reference TRBV19 and TRBJ2-5 provide the parts outside the CDR3, is DGGITQSPKYLFRKEGQNVTLSCEQNLNHDAMYWYRQDPGQGLRLIYYSQIVNDFQKGDIAEGYSVSREKKESFPLTVTSAQKNPTAFYLCASSYPGGIQETQYFGPGTRLLVL.

This clone was counted between two and nine times. The rearrangement joins TRBV5-4 to TRBJ2-2; TRBD1 is a possible D gene (7 bases). The length of the CDR3 is 16 residues. V lost 0 bases and J lost 7, with 16 bases in between. CDR1 SGHNT and CDR2 YYREEE come from the germline V gene (reference sequence). This CDR3 is CASSLGGDRPVGELFF. The CDR3 coding sequence is TGTGCCAGCAGCTTGGGGGGGGACAGACCTGTCGGGGAGCTGTTTTTT.

The chain is built from TRBV4-1 and TRBJ1-5; no definite D call. CDR1 and CDR2 from the germline V gene are MGHRA and YSYEKL. The CDR3 runs 13 residues. Trimming cost V 0 bases and J 7 bases, with 7 bases left between them. CDR3 sequence: CASSQDNEQPQHF. CDR3 sequence (DNA): TGCGCCAGCAGCCAAGATAATGAGCAGCCCCAGCATTTT.

V and J are TRBV6-5 and TRBJ2-5; TRBD1 matches 9 bases. The germline V gene has CDR1 MNHEY and CDR2 SVGAGI. The CDR3 extends over 13 amino acids. The J segment lost 3 bases and the V segment lost 6 bases, leaving 2 bases of the junction unmatched. The CDR3 is CASSRDREETQYF. Written as DNA, the CDR3 is TGTGCCAGCAGCCGGGACAGGGAAGAGACCCAGTACTTC.

The rearrangement uses TRBV6-1 and TRBJ2-1; the D is unclear. The CDR3 spans 12 residues. Germline loops: CDR1 MNHNS, CDR2 SASEGT. Trimming removed 2 bases at V and 10 bases at J, with 9 bases between. In nucleotides, the CDR3 is TGTGCCAGCAGTGAATGGAGCGTAGAGCAGTTCTTC. Translation: CASSEWSVEQFF.

This chain joins TRBV10-3 and TRBJ2-3; D may be TRBD1 (6 bases). This CDR3 region has 16 residues. The germline V gene has CDR1 ENHRY and CDR2 SYGVKD. V lost 6 bases, J lost 3 bases, and 19 bases lay in between. CDR3 amino acids: CAIREGESPRTDTQYF. The CDR3 region has the DNA TGTGCCATCAGAGAGGGGGAGTCTCCGCGAACAGATACGCAGTATTTT.

The CDR3 DNA reads as TGTGCCAGCAGCTTAGTTGCACAGGGGGCTGGAAACACCATATATTTT. Amino acid sequence: CASSLVAQGAGNTIYF. This chain joins TRBV7-8 and TRBJ1-3; TRBD1 matches 8 bases. The V segment lost 1 base and the J segment 2 bases; nucleotides outside the gene matches: 4. There are 16 residues in the CDR3. Looked up from germline, CDR1 is SGHVS and CDR2 is FQNEAQ.

The J gene is TRBJ2-3, the V gene TRBV5-1, with D maybe TRBD2 (5 bases). Trimming removed 1 base at V and 3 bases at J, with 9 bases between. The CDR3 runs to 14 residues. Germline CDR1 and CDR2: SGHRS and YFSETQ. CDR3 sequence reads: CASSLSSATDTQYF. As DNA, the CDR3 is TGCGCCAGCAGCTTGAGTAGCGCGACAGATACGCAGTATTTT.

The chain carries TRBV19 and TRBJ2-3, with D perhaps matching TRBD1 (5 bases). Per germline, CDR1 LNHDA and CDR2 SQIVND (reference sequence). The CDR3 has 15 amino acids. V shed 2 bases and J shed 0 bases, with 9 bases lying between them. CDR3 amino acids: CASSIQGTSTDTQYF. The CDR3, as DNA: TGTGCCAGTAGTATACAGGGTACTAGCACAGATACGCAGTATTTT.

This clone showed up just once. The chain carries TRBV6-5 and TRBJ2-7; D might be TRBD1 (6 bases). The V gene's germline CDR1 is MNHEY and CDR2 SVGAGI. This CDR3 has 14 residues. Trimming shortened V by 5 bases and J by 3 bases, and 14 bases separated the two germline ends. CDR3 nucleotide sequence: TGTGCCAGCAGTAGACAGGACTCCCTCTACGAGCAGTACTTC. This encodes CASSRQDSLYEQYF.

The rearrangement joins TRBV25-1 to TRBJ1-2, with TRBD1 as a possible D gene (6 bases). This CDR3 spans 15 amino acids. Germline values: CDR1 MGHDK, CDR2 SYGVNS. V shed 0 bases and J shed 0 bases, with 8 bases lying between them. For the CDR3, the DNA is TGTGCCAGCAGTGAATATTGGACAGCTAACTATGGCTACACCTTC. Amino acid sequence: CASSEYWTANYGYTF.

This clone was recorded a few times. V usage is TRBV7-9 and J usage is TRBJ2-7; perhaps TRBD1 as D (5 bases). This CDR3 has 15 residues. The germline V and J ends were trimmed by 6 bases and 2 bases, with 17 bases remaining between them. Germline-derived CDR1 and CDR2 are SEHNR and FQNEAQ (reference sequence). CDR3 region: CASSSHRQVTYEQYF. In DNA, the CDR3 is TGTGCCAGCAGTTCCCACAGGCAGGTCACCTACGAGCAGTACTTC.

The chain has TRBV11-2 and TRBJ2-1; 7 positions agree with TRBD1. The V gene end was trimmed by 6 bases and the J gene end by 1 base; junction bases not matched to a gene: 12. Germline loops: CDR1 SGHAT, CDR2 FQNNGV. The CDR3 totals 17 residues. DNA of the CDR3: TGTGCCAGCAGGAACAACAGGGGAAATAAGTCCTACAATGAGCAGTTCTTC. This codes for CASRNNRGNKSYNEQFF.

The chain uses TRBV6-6 and TRBJ1-1; 8 bases map to TRBD1. Looked up from germline, CDR1 is MNHNY and CDR2 is SVGAGI (reference sequence). V lost 3 bases, J lost 6 bases, and 9 bases stayed unmatched. The CDR3 is made up of 15 amino acids. The CDR3 region has the DNA TGTGCCAGCAGTTATCCTGGACAGGGTGTGCCTGAAGCTTTCTTT. Its protein product is CASSYPGQGVPEAFF.

The rearrangement links TRBV11-1 to TRBJ2-3, with D possibly TRBD1 on 5 matching bases. The V end was cut by 1 base, the J end by 4 bases, with 15 bases between. The V gene's germline CDR1 is SGHAT and CDR2 FQDESV (reference sequence). The CDR3 length is 16 residues. The CDR3 DNA reads as TGTGCCAGCAGCTTAGTATCGGGCAGGGCGGCAGATACGCAGTATTTT. Protein product: CASSLVSGRAADTQYF.